The clone carrying this T cell receptor beta chain was observed a single time. Its antigen is unknown. The data originate from a study of T cell responses to AZD1222 COVID-19 vaccine. Study-wide points: Mapped onto spike, vaccine-associated CD4 TCRs spanned it and were dominant at 160-218 and 743-854.

Sequenced by immunoSEQ multiplex PCR; TCRdb stores in-frame clones only, minus some. The profile shows about 210,000 clones, over 80% of them singletons. Germline values: CDR1 SGHAT, CDR2 FQNNGV. This CDR3 spans 16 amino acids. V shed 4 bases and J shed 4 bases, with 19 bases lying between them. The TCR sequence derives from an adult in good health. Sequences were derived from peripheral blood, sampled on day 0 of AZD1222 vaccination. The chain carries TRBV11-2 and TRBJ1-2; D remains unclear. The CDR3 bases are TGTGCCAGCAGCTCGTATGGACGAGGGAGTATCTATGGCTACACCTTC. Encoded protein: CASSSYGRGSIYGYTF.